This note documents a single T cell receptor beta chain sequence. Its target is unknown. This sample was included in a study of Tregs in tolerant kidney transplant recipients. Points from the study as a whole: No direct test of biological reproducibility was done here.

Assay used: immunoSEQ multiplex PCR; TCRdb lists only in-frame clones, some missing. The sample lists around 120,000 clones, around 91% occurring once. Unstimulated regulatory T cells (CD4+CD25+CD127-), CD4+CD25- non-regulatory cells, CD4 and CD8 cells were FACS-sorted from thawed PBMCs. The receptor's source is a human donor in good health. Sequencing was done on a sample of CD4+ T cells from blood.

The CDR3 sequence: CASSPGGANIQYF. Written as DNA, the CDR3 is TGTGCCAGCAGCCCAGGGGGCGCCAACATTCAGTACTTC. The chain carries TRBV7-9 and TRBJ2-4, with 8 bases aligning to TRBD1. V lost 5 bases and J lost 7; bases outside the gene matches: 4. The CDR3 has 13 residues. CDR1 and CDR2 from the germline V gene are SEHNR and FQNEAQ (reference sequence).